This T cell receptor (beta chain) is drawn from a study of cytomegalovirus exposure and HLA in healthy donors. In the PCR, 60 Vbeta and 13 Jbeta primers were used. Measured with immunoSEQ multiplex PCR; TCRdb has only the in-frame clones, and not every one. The sample has around 170,000 clones, approximately 84% seen once. CDR1 is KGHSH and CDR2 is LQKENI in the germline V gene. The CDR3 extends over 14 amino acids. Losses at the gene ends were 0 bases for V and 2 bases for J; bases not matched to a gene: 1. The sample holds one count of this clone. The antigen is not known. Study-wide points: Reports state that TCR beta sequences accurately predicted most subjects' HLA-A and HLA-B alleles.

The chain employs TRBV18 and TRBJ2-7, with 7 nucleotides matching TRBD1. Specimen: PBMCs. The clonotype comes from a woman aged 50 to 60 in good health and CMV-seropositive. Here the CDR3 reads CASSPPGQAYEQYF. The CDR3 nucleotides read TGTGCCAGCTCACCACCCGGACAGGCCTACGAGCAGTACTTC.